The 6 T cell receptor beta chains reported below all come from one sample, sequenced in a study of radiotherapy plus CTLA-4 blockade in lung cancer. Some clones are missing from TCRdb's copy, which holds only in-frame ones; the method was immunoSEQ multiplex PCR. The sample has over 100,000 clones; 70% to 85% are singletons. The material was peripheral blood, obtained from a patient treated with radiotherapy plus ipilimumab. The receptor set was obtained from a human donor with non-small cell lung cancer that progressed on radiotherapy plus ipilimumab. Some clones in this sample may be carry-over from other donors' samples.

As regards this clone: Germline and junction disagree at one end, which may indicate a read error. The chain has TRBV6-6 and TRBJ2-5; D ambiguous. This CDR3 spans 11 amino acids. Germline CDR1 is MNHNY and CDR2 is SVGAGI (reference sequence). CDR3 sequence (DNA): TGTGCCAGCAGGCAACAAGGGACCCAGTACTTC. Translation: CASRQQGTQYF.

This clone was found a few times. This chain's CDR3 is CASSRDTTTDTQYF. The CDR3 nucleotides read TGTGCCAGCAGCCGGGATACCACCACAGATACGCAGTATTTT. V usage is TRBV11-3 and J usage is TRBJ2-3, with TRBD2 as a possible D gene (5 bases). The CDR3 extends over 14 amino acids. V lost 5 bases and J 2 bases, leaving 11 bases between the germline ends. Per germline, CDR1 SGHNT and CDR2 YENEEA.

The chain employs TRBV4-3 and TRBJ2-6; 8 bases are shared with TRBD1. This CDR3 comprises 18 residues. Trimming at V came to 4 bases and at J to 0 bases, leaving 8 bases not matched to a gene. The germline V gene encodes CDR1 LGHNA and CDR2 YSLEER. DNA of the CDR3: TGCGCCAGCAGCCCCTACCCGGGACAGGCCTCTGGGGCCAACGTCCTGACTTTC. It specifies CASSPYPGQASGANVLTF.

The CDR3: CASSAWTGYDQPQHF. Here the CDR3 DNA reads TGTGCCAGCAGCGCGTGGACAGGGTACGATCAGCCCCAGCATTTT. The V call is TRBV7-2, the J call TRBJ1-5, with 8 positions matching TRBD1. The CDR3 has 15 residues. In germline, CDR1 is SGHTA, CDR2 FQGNSA. V shed 5 bases, J shed 5 bases, and the junction held 8 bases outside the gene matches. Full variable domain (rest looked up from reference TRBV7-2 and TRBJ1-5): GAGVSQSPSNKVTEKGKDVELRCDPISGHTALYWYRQSLGQGLEFLIYFQGNSAPDKSGLPSDRFSAERTGGSVSTLTIQRTQQEDSAVYLCASSAWTGYDQPQHFGDGTRLSIL.

This clone has a single count. This chain uses TRBV11-2 with TRBJ2-5; the D is unclear. The germline V and J ends were trimmed by 1 base and 1 base, with 13 bases remaining between them. The germline CDR1 and CDR2 sequences are SGHAT and FQNNGV. CDR3 length equals 16 residues. The CDR3 nucleotides read TGTGCCAGCAGCTTAGTATCGCCCGAGAGCCAAGAGACCCAGTACTTC. This translates into CASSLVSPESQETQYF.

The chain joins TRBV2 to TRBJ2-2, with D perhaps matching TRBD1 or TRBD2 (6 bases each). Germline V gives CDR1 SNHLY, CDR2 FYNNEI. The CDR3 covers 14 residues. CDR3 in DNA: TGTGCTCGAAACGGGGGCGCAAACACCGGGGAGCTGTTTTTT. Protein sequence: CARNGGANTGELFF.